This T cell receptor beta chain was captured in a study of regulatory T cells in long-lasting Graves disease. Study-level points and caveats: Lower TCR diversity was seen in persistent Graves' patients than in newly diagnosed ones. Study of thyroid tissue was not done, with only peripheral blood studied. The study found TRBV28, TRBJ1-2 and TRBJ2-5 favored in persistent disease.

CDR3 regions were amplified by Arm-PCR using iRepertoire HTBI primers to build TCR beta libraries. TCRdb redid the calling of the multiplex PCR reads with MiXCR, one entry per CDR3 protein. This sample has about 460,000 distinct CDR3 sequences; about 14% occur once, and the top ten carry approximately 15%. As to time point: newly diagnosed GD, antithyroid drugs for less than 3 months. Extracted RNA from PBMCs served as the source of the TCR library. Points on this clonotype: Its antigen is not known.

The J segment lost 15 bases and the V segment lost 0 bases, leaving 9 bases of the junction unmatched. CDR1 is DFQATT and CDR2 is SNEGSKA in the germline V gene (reference sequence). The CDR3 extends over 14 amino acids. This sample also appeared in a second study, on T cells in Graves' hyperthyroidism and ophthalmopathy. That paper states: Diagnosis of hyperthyroidism was new in patients aged 18 to 65, and its duration was under 2 months.

This receptor was taken from a woman between 50 and 59 years old with Graves disease. The V and J genes are TRBV20-1 and TRBJ2-1; 12 bases align to TRBD2. This material consisted of peripheral blood mononuclear cells (PBMCs), taken at new diagnosis, from a patient treated with antithyroid drugs. CDR3 loop: CSARDVASGRGPFF. Here the CDR3 DNA reads TGCAGTGCTAGAGATGTCGCTAGCGGGAGGGGGCCGTTCTTC.